A selection of T cell receptor beta chains follows, all from one sample in a study of T cells in Graves' hyperthyroidism and ophthalmopathy. TCRdb used MiXCR to reprocess the multiplex PCR reads, holding one entry per CDR3 protein. The repertoire holds a few hundred thousand distinct CDR3 sequences, with under 60% as singletons. Sequences were obtained from peripheral blood or thyroid tissue (not recorded which). The origin of the receptors is a woman under 30 with Graves' hyperthyroidism. Both conserved end residues are part of each CDR3. A D gene is named only where the DNA matches it firmly. The size field is filled for only some rows; it gives once, few, many or a size class.

j_gene: TRBJ2-7; len: 13; v_gene: TRBV10-3; d_gene: -; abundance: -; CDR3nt: TGTGCCAGCAGTTACTCGATATTGGACGAGCAGTACTTC; CDR3aa: CASSYSILDEQYF
j_gene: TRBJ2-7; len: 14; v_gene: TRBV7-9; d_gene: -; abundance: many; CDR3nt: TGTGCCAGCATGCCCGGGACCGCTGCCTACGAGCAGTACTTC; CDR3aa: CASMPGTAAYEQYF
j_gene: TRBJ2-7; len: 13; v_gene: TRBV5-1; d_gene: TRBD2; abundance: -; CDR3nt: TGCGCCAGCAGCTTTGCGGGAGGCTTCGAGCAGTACTTC; CDR3aa: CASSFAGGFEQYF
j_gene: TRBJ1-4; len: 13; v_gene: TRBV29-1; d_gene: TRBD1; abundance: -; CDR3nt: TGCAGCGTTGAAACAGGGGGGGGCGGAAAACTGTTTTTT; CDR3aa: CSVETGGGGKLFF
j_gene: TRBJ2-7; len: 16; v_gene: TRBV10-3; d_gene: TRBD2; abundance: -; CDR3nt: TGTGCCATCAGTGAGTCCGCGGCGGGAGCGTTCTACGAGCAGTACTTC; CDR3aa: CAISESAAGAFYEQYF
j_gene: TRBJ1-1; len: 14; v_gene: TRBV11-3; d_gene: -; abundance: few; CDR3nt: TGTGCCAGCAGCTTCGAACCGGGAGGCACTGAAGCTTTCTTT; CDR3aa: CASSFEPGGTEAFF
j_gene: TRBJ1-5; len: 14; v_gene: TRBV29-1; d_gene: -; abundance: -; CDR3nt: TGCAGCAGTCCCCCGGGGGGGCTTGGTCAGCCCCAGCATTTT; CDR3aa: CSSPPGGLGQPQHF
j_gene: TRBJ1-3; len: 13; v_gene: TRBV29-1; d_gene: -; abundance: many; CDR3nt: TGCAGCGTTCGGGACACCTCTGGAAACACCATATATTTT; CDR3aa: CSVRDTSGNTIYF
j_gene: TRBJ1-1; len: 14; v_gene: TRBV7-8; d_gene: -; abundance: many; CDR3nt: TGTGCCAGCAGCTTGAGCAGATTGAACACTGAAGCTTTCTTT; CDR3aa: CASSLSRLNTEAFF
j_gene: TRBJ1-4; len: 12; v_gene: TRBV7-9; d_gene: -; abundance: -; CDR3nt: TGTGCCAGCAGCCAGCTTAATGAAAAACTGTTTTTT; CDR3aa: CASSQLNEKLFF
j_gene: TRBJ2-5; len: 17; v_gene: TRBV7-9; d_gene: TRBD2; abundance: -; CDR3nt: TGTGCCAGCAGCACCCCACTAGCGGGAGACCTCCAAGAGACCCAGTACTTC; CDR3aa: CASSTPLAGDLQETQYF
j_gene: TRBJ1-1; len: 13; v_gene: TRBV24-1; d_gene: -; abundance: few; CDR3nt: TGTGCCAGTACCACCCGTGGTCGCATTGGAGCTTTCTTT; CDR3aa: CASTTRGRIGAFF
j_gene: TRBJ1-6; len: 13; v_gene: TRBV2; d_gene: -; abundance: many; CDR3nt: TGTGCCAGCAGTGAACAGGGCGGTTCACCCCTCCACTTT; CDR3aa: CASSEQGGSPLHF
j_gene: TRBJ1-5; len: 15; v_gene: TRBV6-6; d_gene: TRBD1; abundance: -; CDR3nt: TGTGCCAGCAGTTACAACAGGGGGAACAATCAGCCCCAGCATTTT; CDR3aa: CASSYNRGNNQPQHF
j_gene: TRBJ2-7; len: 16; v_gene: TRBV2; d_gene: TRBD2; abundance: -; CDR3nt: TGTGCCAGCAGACCCGGGGGGGTAGGCCATGGCTACGAGCAGTACTTC; CDR3aa: CASRPGGVGHGYEQYF
j_gene: TRBJ2-3; len: 14; v_gene: TRBV2; d_gene: -; abundance: -; CDR3nt: TGTGCCAGCAGGGAGGTAGAGGGCACAGATACGCAGTATTTT; CDR3aa: CASREVEGTDTQYF
j_gene: TRBJ1-5; len: 11; v_gene: TRBV29-1; d_gene: TRBD1; abundance: -; CDR3nt: TGCAGCGCTCAGGGGGCTCAGCCCCAGCATTTT; CDR3aa: CSAQGAQPQHF
j_gene: TRBJ1-3; len: 15; v_gene: TRBV29-1; d_gene: -; abundance: many; CDR3nt: TGCAGCGTTGAAGGGGTGCGGGGCTCTGGAAACACCATATATTTT; CDR3aa: CSVEGVRGSGNTIYF
j_gene: TRBJ1-2; len: 13; v_gene: TRBV25-1; d_gene: TRBD1; abundance: once; CDR3nt: TGTGCCAGCATATATACAGGGGAGGACGGCTACACCTTC; CDR3aa: CASIYTGEDGYTF
j_gene: TRBJ2-2; len: 11; v_gene: TRBV29-1; d_gene: TRBD1; abundance: -; CDR3nt: TGCAGCGTTCTGCCGGGACAGGGGCTGTTTTTT; CDR3aa: CSVLPGQGLFF
j_gene: TRBJ2-7; len: 13; v_gene: TRBV19; d_gene: TRBD2; abundance: -; CDR3nt: TGTGCCAGTACCCAAAGCGGGACCTTGGAGCAGTACTTC; CDR3aa: CASTQSGTLEQYF
j_gene: TRBJ2-5; len: 14; v_gene: TRBV7-3; d_gene: -; abundance: many; CDR3nt: TGTGCCAGCAGCTGCAAGAGGGGCGGGGAGACCCAGTACTTC; CDR3aa: CASSCKRGGETQYF
j_gene: TRBJ1-1; len: 15; v_gene: TRBV9; d_gene: -; abundance: -; CDR3nt: TGTGCCAGCAGCGTAGAGGGGACCGCAAACACTGAAGCTTTCTTT; CDR3aa: CASSVEGTANTEAFF
j_gene: TRBJ2-7; len: 14; v_gene: TRBV20-1; d_gene: -; abundance: -; CDR3nt: TGCAGTGCCCCCCGAGCCACCGAGGGTTACGAGCAGTACTTC; CDR3aa: CSAPRATEGYEQYF